These 9 T cell receptor beta chains were all obtained from the same sample, sequenced in a study of CD8 T cells in Susac syndrome. Random hexamers primed reverse transcription of roughly 0.45 to 1 ug RNA. Via MiXCR, TCRdb re-called the immunoSEQ multiplex PCR reads, giving one row per CDR3 protein. There are 160,000 or so distinct CDR3 sequences in the sample; approximately 96% occur only once, and 0.16% lies in the top ten. Material for sequencing was CD4+ T cells from PBMCs. The receptors stem from a human donor with Susac syndrome.

V and J are TRBV4-1 and TRBJ2-1; TRBD2 might be the D (6 bases). Trimming took off 1 base at V and 3 bases at J, with 10 bases between the two ends. CDR1 and CDR2 from the germline V gene are MGHRA and YSYEKL. The CDR3 is made up of 15 amino acids. CDR3: CASSQASGYYNEQFF. CDR3 coding DNA: TGCGCCAGCAGCCAAGCCAGCGGGTACTACAATGAGCAGTTCTTC.

V usage is TRBV9 and J usage is TRBJ2-7; TRBD2 aligns across 14 bases. Germline V CDR1 and CDR2: SGDLS, YYNGEE. The CDR3 runs 14 residues. J gave up 6 bases and V 2 bases, and 1 base lay outside the gene matches. The DNA of the CDR3 is TGTGCCAGCAGCGTTGGACTAGCGGGGGGCGAGCAGTACTTC. This gives the protein CASSVGLAGGEQYF.

The V call is TRBV5-1, the J call TRBJ2-3; 11 nucleotides match TRBD2. The trim removed 3 bases at V and 7 bases at J, leaving 4 bases unmatched. This CDR3 comprises 14 residues. Germline values: CDR1 SGHRS, CDR2 YFSETQ. The CDR3 sequence: CASSWGTSGNTQYF. For the CDR3, the DNA is TGCGCCAGCAGCTGGGGGACTAGCGGTAATACGCAGTATTTT.

This chain links TRBV18 with TRBJ1-1; D remains unclear. Trimming stripped 6 bases from V and 0 bases from J, with 8 bases between. The CDR3 spans 13 residues. Per germline, CDR1 KGHSH and CDR2 LQKENI. The CDR3, as DNA: TGTGCCAGCTCCCCGGGCTTGAACACTGAAGCTTTCTTT. Its protein is CASSPGLNTEAFF.

The V and J genes are TRBV7-9 and TRBJ2-7; D gene ambiguous. The germline CDR1 and CDR2 sequences are SEHNR and FQNEAQ (reference sequence). The ends were cut back, 4 bases at V and 1 base at J, with 11 bases in the middle. CDR3 length: 14 amino acids. The CDR3 is CASSSSSGSYEQYF. In DNA, the CDR3 is TGTGCCAGCAGCTCCAGCTCCGGGTCCTACGAGCAGTACTTC.

The chain is built from TRBV7-9 and TRBJ1-3; D call uncertain. V lost 2 bases to trimming and J lost 8 bases, with 7 bases between them. The CDR3 length is 12 residues. The germline V gene has CDR1 SEHNR and CDR2 FQNEAQ (reference sequence). CDR3 loop: CASSLSGYTIYF. The CDR3 DNA reads TGTGCCAGCAGCTTATCGGGTTACACCATATATTTT.

This clonotype was seen once. V usage is TRBV2 and J usage is TRBJ2-1; D tentatively fits TRBD1 or TRBD2 (5 bases each). Germline lookup yields CDR1 SNHLY and CDR2 FYNNEI. The CDR3 extends over 13 amino acids. Trimming stripped 6 bases from V and 10 bases from J, with 16 bases between. CDR3 coding DNA: TGTGCCAGCAGCGGGGCCCTCTACAGGGAGCAGTTCTTC. Protein sequence: CASSGALYREQFF.

The V call is TRBV24-1, the J call TRBJ1-2, with 7 bases aligning to TRBD1. With V trimmed by 2 bases and J by 2 bases, 7 bases remained unmatched. The CDR3 contains 16 residues. The V gene's germline CDR1 is KGHDR and CDR2 SFDVKD. The CDR3, as DNA: TGTGCCACCAGTGATTCCCGGGACAGAGGGAACTATGGCTACACCTTC. Translating gives CATSDSRDRGNYGYTF.

V usage is TRBV9 and J usage is TRBJ2-6, with TRBD2 as a possible D gene (5 bases). This CDR3 comprises 19 residues. Germline V gene lookup returns CDR1 SGDLS and CDR2 YYNGEE. Trimming removed 0 bases at V and 0 bases at J, with 16 bases between. CDR3 DNA: TGTGCCAGCAGCGTAGCTACCCTGGGTCGGGGCTCTGGGGCCAACGTCCTGACTTTC. This translates into CASSVATLGRGSGANVLTF.